The 12 T cell receptor beta chains in this list originate from one sample, sequenced in a study of T-cell reconstitution after alpha-beta-depleted transplantation in children. Construction of the TCRbeta library involved unique molecular identifiers. TCRdb ran MiXCR on the PCR reads and lists one entry per CDR3 protein. The repertoire holds fewer than 700,000 distinct CDR3 sequences, with over 10% as singletons. This specimen was PBMCs, mostly from graft donor cells, taken 360 days after TCRalphabeta/CD19-depleted stem cell transplant. The receptors come from a male patient aged 10 to 17 who had a stem cell transplant for acute myeloid leukemia, so the T cells may come from the graft donor.

The chain joins TRBV5-5 to TRBJ1-3; D gene uncertain. Germline assignment: CDR1 SGHKS and CDR2 YYEKEE (reference sequence). Trimming took 0 bases from V and 0 from J, leaving 10 bases between them. This CDR3 spans 16 amino acids. CDR3 in DNA: TGTGCCAGCAGCTTGGAGGGCATGGTCTCTGGAAACACCATATATTTT. It encodes CASSLEGMVSGNTIYF.

The genes are TRBV5-1 and TRBJ2-3; 7 bases agree with TRBD1. CDR1 is SGHRS and CDR2 is YFSETQ in the germline V gene. CDR3 length equals 16 residues. Unmatched junction bases numbered 11, after V lost 4 bases and J lost 3 bases. CDR3 in DNA: TGCGCCAGCAGCGTTGACAGGGAGAGACCTACAGATACGCAGTATTTT. Translating gives CASSVDRERPTDTQYF.

The J gene is TRBJ2-3, the V gene TRBV29-1, with 13 bases identical to TRBD2. V lost 8 bases to trimming and J lost 6 bases; unmatched junction nucleotides: 8. Germline lookup yields CDR1 SQVTM and CDR2 ANQGSEA. This CDR3 contains 14 residues. Here the CDR3 reads CSSGLAGVGDTQYF. In DNA form, the CDR3 reads TGCAGCTCAGGACTAGCGGGAGTTGGTGATACGCAGTATTTT.

This clonotype has just a few counts. The V call is TRBV28, the J call TRBJ1-2, with 8 bases fitting TRBD1. The CDR3 loop spans 17 amino acids. Per germline, CDR1 MDHEN and CDR2 SYDVKM. Germline trimming cut 6 bases from V and 2 bases from J; bases unmatched to any gene: 14. The CDR3, as DNA: TGTGCCAGCAGGTTCGCCCGACAGGGGATTGGGAACTATGGCTACACCTTC. Translating gives CASRFARQGIGNYGYTF.

The CDR3: CASSESVLGSYNEQFF. The CDR3, as DNA: TGTGCCAGCAGCGAAAGCGTCCTGGGGTCCTACAATGAGCAGTTCTTC. This chain links TRBV7-6 with TRBJ2-1, with D hard to call. The CDR3 has 16 residues. V was shortened by 5 bases and J by 1 base, with 15 bases between the two germline ends. Germline V CDR1 and CDR2: SGHVS, FNYEAQ.

The chain combines TRBV21-1 with TRBJ2-7; the table names TRBD1, a call not compared with the DNA. TRBV21-1 counts as a pseudogene. CDR3 length: 15 residues. CDR3 coding DNA: TGTGCCAGCAGCAAAGGGACAGGGGCCTCCTACGAGCAGTACTTC. Protein product: CASSKGTGASYEQYF.

This clonotype appeared many times. The genes are TRBV29-1 and TRBJ2-2, with no clear D. The CDR3 is 13 residues long. Trimming removed 1 base at V and 6 bases at J, with 9 bases between. The germline CDR1 and CDR2 sequences are SQVTM and ANQGSEA. This CDR3 reads CSVEGENPGELFF. CDR3 nucleotides: TGCAGCGTTGAAGGGGAAAACCCCGGGGAGCTGTTTTTT.

In its sample, this clonotype was seen a few times. The chain joins TRBV19 to TRBJ2-1; possibly TRBD1 or TRBD2 for D (5 bases each). CDR1 LNHDA and CDR2 SQIVND come from the germline V gene (reference sequence). This CDR3 is 14 amino acids long. CDR3 nucleotide sequence: TGTGCTAGCGTTGGGGGTGACCGCGACAATGAGCAGTTCTTC. Its translation: CASVGGDRDNEQFF.

The gene calls are TRBV28 and TRBJ2-7, with 12 nucleotides matching TRBD2. Trimming took 7 bases from V and 3 from J; bases not matched to a gene: 7. The germline V gene encodes CDR1 MDHEN and CDR2 SYDVKM. The CDR3 extends over 15 amino acids. Here the CDR3 reads CASTLAGGFYYEQYF. The DNA of the CDR3 is TGTGCCAGCACCCTAGCGGGAGGGTTCTACTACGAGCAGTACTTC.

The chain has TRBV11-2 and TRBJ2-2; TRBD1 agrees at 9 bases. The V segment lost 5 bases and the J segment 7 bases; nucleotides outside the gene matches: 8. CDR3 length equals 15 residues. Germline V gene lookup returns CDR1 SGHAT and CDR2 FQNNGV. The CDR3 DNA follows: TGTGCCAGCAGCCTTGGGACAGGGAAGGACGGGGAGCTGTTTTTT. It translates to CASSLGTGKDGELFF. Full variable domain (rest looked up from reference TRBV11-2 and TRBJ2-2): EAGVAQSPRYKIIEKRQSVAFWCNPISGHATLYWYQQILGQGPKLLIQFQNNGVVDDSQLPKDRFSAERLKGVDSTLKIQPAKLEDSAVYLCASSLGTGKDGELFFGEGSRLTVL.

This clonotype showed up just a few times. This sequence joins TRBV4-3 and TRBJ2-1, with 10 bases aligning to TRBD2. The CDR3 spans 20 residues. The germline V gene encodes CDR1 LGHNA and CDR2 YSLEER. Trimming took 0 bases from V and 3 from J; bases not matched to a gene: 14. The CDR3 coding sequence is TGCGCCAGCAGCCAAGATACAGGGGCTAGCGGGAGCCTCTACTACAATGAGCAGTTCTTC. This gives the protein CASSQDTGASGSLYYNEQFF.

The chain couples TRBV7-3 to TRBJ1-6, with 10 positions matching TRBD1. The CDR3 loop spans 18 amino acids. The trim removed 4 bases at V and 8 bases at J, leaving 14 bases unmatched. Germline CDR1 SGHTA, CDR2 FQGTGA. The CDR3 loop is CASSSRDRGRRIDSPLHF. In DNA form, the CDR3 reads TGTGCCAGCAGCTCCCGGGACAGGGGTAGACGGATAGATTCACCCCTCCACTTT.